This T cell receptor beta chain was documented in a study of CD4 T cells in relation to SARS-CoV-2 and coronaviruses. Study summary: No peptide or an HIV-1 Nef peptide pool served as negative control.

Before the COVID-19 pandemic, during about 2011-2019, CD4+ T cells were taken from unexposed donors. After approximately 10 days of culture, CD4+ T cells were isolated. Cultures received half-medium IL-2 refreshes on days 3 and 7. This clone was counted a few times. Antigen: not known. Study observations and caveats: SARS-CoV-2-driven expansion was significantly weaker in crossreactive than monoreactive clones. No crossreactivity against non-spike viral proteins was tested here.

Profiled with immunoSEQ multiplex PCR; TCRdb holds only in-frame clones, not every one. This sample yields about 23,000 clones, of which over 60% are seen a single time; more than 12% belongs to the top ten. CDR3 length: 13 residues. V was shortened by 4 bases and J by 4 bases, with 9 bases between the two germline ends. Germline V gene lookup returns CDR1 SGDLS and CDR2 YYNGEE. The origin of this receptor is a human donor in good health. Specimen: CD4+ T cells from PBMCs, cultured in vitro. The chain links TRBV9 to TRBJ2-1; D is unresolved. CDR3 amino acids: CASSQNLYNEQFF. The DNA for the CDR3 is TGTGCCAGCAGCCAGAATCTTTACAATGAGCAGTTCTTC. Supplemented by reference TRBV9 and TRBJ2-1, the full variable domain reads DSGVTQTPKHLITATGQRVTLRCSPRSGDLSVYWYQQSLDQGLQFLIQYYNGEERAKGNILERFSAQQFPDLHSELNLSSLELGDSALYFCASSQNLYNEQFFGPGTRLTVL.